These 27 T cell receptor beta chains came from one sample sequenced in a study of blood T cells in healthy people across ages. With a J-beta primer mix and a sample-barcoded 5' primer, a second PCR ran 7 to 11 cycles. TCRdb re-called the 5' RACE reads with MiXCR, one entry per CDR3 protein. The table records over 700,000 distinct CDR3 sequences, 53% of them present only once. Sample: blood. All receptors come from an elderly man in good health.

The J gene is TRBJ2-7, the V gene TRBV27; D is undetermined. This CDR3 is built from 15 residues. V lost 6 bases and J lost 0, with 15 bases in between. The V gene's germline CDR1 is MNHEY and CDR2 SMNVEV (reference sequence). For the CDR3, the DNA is TGTGCCAGCAGCCCCTACAGTATAAGCTCCTACGAGCAGTACTTC. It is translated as CASSPYSISSYEQYF.

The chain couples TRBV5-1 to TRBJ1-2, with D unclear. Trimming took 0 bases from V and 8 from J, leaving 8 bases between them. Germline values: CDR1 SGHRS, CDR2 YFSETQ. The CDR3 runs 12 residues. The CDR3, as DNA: TGCGCCAGCAGCTTGGACAATGTCGGCTACACCTTC. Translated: CASSLDNVGYTF.

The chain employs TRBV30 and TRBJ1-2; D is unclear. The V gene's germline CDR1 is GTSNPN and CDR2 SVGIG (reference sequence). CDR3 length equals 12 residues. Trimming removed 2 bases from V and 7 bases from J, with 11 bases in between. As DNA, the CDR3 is TGTGCCTGGAGTTCAGGTATACCTGGCTACACCTTC. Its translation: CAWSSGIPGYTF.

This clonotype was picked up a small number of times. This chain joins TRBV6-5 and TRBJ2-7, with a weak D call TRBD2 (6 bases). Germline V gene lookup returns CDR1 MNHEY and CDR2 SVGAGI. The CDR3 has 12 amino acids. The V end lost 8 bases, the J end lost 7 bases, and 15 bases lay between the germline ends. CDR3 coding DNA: TGTGCCAGCTCTCCGGGAGAGGGTGAGCAGTACTTC. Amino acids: CASSPGEGEQYF.

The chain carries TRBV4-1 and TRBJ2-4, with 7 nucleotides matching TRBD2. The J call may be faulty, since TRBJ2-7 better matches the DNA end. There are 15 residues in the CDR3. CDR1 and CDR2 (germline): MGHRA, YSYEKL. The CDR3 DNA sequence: TGCGCCAGCAGCCAAGGAGGGAGGGGTCTTGACGAGCAGTACTTC. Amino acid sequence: CASSQGGRGLDEQYF.

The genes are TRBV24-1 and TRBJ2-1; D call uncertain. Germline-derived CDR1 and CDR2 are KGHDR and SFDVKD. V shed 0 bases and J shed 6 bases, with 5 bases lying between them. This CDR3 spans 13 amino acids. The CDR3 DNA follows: TGTGCCACCAGTGATTTGCCACCCAATGAGCAGTTCTTC. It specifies CATSDLPPNEQFF.

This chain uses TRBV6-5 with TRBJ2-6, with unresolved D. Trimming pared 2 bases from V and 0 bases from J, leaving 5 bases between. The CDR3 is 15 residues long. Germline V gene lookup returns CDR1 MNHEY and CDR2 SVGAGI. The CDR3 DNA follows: TGTGCCAGCAGTTACCTCGACTCTGGGGCCAACGTCCTGACTTTC. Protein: CASSYLDSGANVLTF.

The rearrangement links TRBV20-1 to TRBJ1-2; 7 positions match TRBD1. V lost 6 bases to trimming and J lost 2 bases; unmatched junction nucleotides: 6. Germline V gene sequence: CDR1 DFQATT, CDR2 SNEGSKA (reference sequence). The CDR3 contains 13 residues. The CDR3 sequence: CSAPLDRNYGYTF. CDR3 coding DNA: TGCAGTGCCCCATTGGACAGGAACTATGGCTACACCTTC.

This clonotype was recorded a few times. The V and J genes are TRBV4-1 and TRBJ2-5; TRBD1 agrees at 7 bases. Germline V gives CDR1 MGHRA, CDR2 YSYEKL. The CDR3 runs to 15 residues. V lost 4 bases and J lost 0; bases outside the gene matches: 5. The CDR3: CASSPQDRYQETQYF. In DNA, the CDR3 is TGCGCCAGCAGCCCCCAGGACAGGTACCAAGAGACCCAGTACTTC.

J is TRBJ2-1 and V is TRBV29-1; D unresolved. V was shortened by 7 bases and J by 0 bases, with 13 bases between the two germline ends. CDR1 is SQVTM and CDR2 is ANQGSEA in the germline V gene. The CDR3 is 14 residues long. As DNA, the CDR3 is TGCAGCGCCAAGACTCCCAGCTCCTACAATGAGCAGTTCTTC. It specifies CSAKTPSSYNEQFF.

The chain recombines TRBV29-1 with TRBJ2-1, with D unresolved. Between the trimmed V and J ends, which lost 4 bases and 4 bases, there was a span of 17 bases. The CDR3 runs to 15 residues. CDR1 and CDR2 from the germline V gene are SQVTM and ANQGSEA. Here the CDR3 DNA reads TGCAGCGTTGCTACACCAACCAATTCGTACAATGAGCAGTTCTTC. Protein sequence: CSVATPTNSYNEQFF.

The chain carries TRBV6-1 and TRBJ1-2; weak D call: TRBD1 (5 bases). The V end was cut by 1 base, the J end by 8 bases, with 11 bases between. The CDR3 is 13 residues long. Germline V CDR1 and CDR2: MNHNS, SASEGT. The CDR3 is CASSEGFWDGYTF. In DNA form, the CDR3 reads TGTGCCAGCAGTGAAGGGTTCTGGGACGGCTACACCTTC.

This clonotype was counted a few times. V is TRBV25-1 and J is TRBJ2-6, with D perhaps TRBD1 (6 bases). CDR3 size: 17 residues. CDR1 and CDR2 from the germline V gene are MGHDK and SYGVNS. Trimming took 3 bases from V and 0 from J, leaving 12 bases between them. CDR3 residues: CASSETGQFSGANVLTF. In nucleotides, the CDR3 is TGTGCCAGCAGTGAGACCGGACAGTTCTCTGGGGCCAACGTCCTGACTTTC.

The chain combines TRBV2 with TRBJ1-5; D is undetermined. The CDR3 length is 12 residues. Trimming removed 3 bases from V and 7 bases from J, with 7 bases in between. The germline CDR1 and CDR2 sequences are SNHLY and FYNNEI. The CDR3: CASSDNLQPQHF. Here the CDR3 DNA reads TGTGCCAGCAGTGACAATCTCCAGCCCCAGCATTTT.

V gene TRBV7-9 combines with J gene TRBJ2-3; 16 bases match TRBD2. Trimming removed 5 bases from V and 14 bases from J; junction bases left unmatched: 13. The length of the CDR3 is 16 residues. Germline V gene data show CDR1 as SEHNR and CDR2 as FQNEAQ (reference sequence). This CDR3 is CASSTGTSGRGRYAYF. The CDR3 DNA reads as TGTGCCAGCAGCACCGGGACTAGCGGGAGGGGAAGATACGCGTATTTT.

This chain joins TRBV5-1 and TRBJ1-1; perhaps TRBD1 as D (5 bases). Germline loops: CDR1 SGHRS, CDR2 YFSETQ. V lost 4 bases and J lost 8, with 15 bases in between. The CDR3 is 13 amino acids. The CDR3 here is CASSPRQGLEAFF. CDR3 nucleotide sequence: TGCGCCAGCAGCCCCCGTCAGGGTTTAGAAGCTTTCTTT.

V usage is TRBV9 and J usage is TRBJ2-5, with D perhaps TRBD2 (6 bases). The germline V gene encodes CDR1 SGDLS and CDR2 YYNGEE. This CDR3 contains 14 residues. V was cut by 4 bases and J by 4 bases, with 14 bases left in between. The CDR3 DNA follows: TGTGCCAGCAGCCCAATGGGGGGAGGAGAGACCCAGTACTTC. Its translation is CASSPMGGGETQYF.

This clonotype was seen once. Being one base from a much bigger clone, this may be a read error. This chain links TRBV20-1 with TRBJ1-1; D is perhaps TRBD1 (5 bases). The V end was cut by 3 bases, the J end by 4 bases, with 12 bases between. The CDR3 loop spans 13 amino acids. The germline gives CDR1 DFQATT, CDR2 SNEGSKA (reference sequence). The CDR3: CSASMGGSTEAFF. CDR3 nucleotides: TGCAGTGCTAGTATGGGGGGTTCCACTGAAGCTTTCTTT.

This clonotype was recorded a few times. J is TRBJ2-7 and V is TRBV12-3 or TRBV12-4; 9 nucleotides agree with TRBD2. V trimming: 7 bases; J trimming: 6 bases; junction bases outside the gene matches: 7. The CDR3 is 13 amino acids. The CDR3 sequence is CASTPGLASEQYF. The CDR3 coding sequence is TGTGCCAGCACGCCGGGACTAGCCTCCGAGCAGTACTTC.

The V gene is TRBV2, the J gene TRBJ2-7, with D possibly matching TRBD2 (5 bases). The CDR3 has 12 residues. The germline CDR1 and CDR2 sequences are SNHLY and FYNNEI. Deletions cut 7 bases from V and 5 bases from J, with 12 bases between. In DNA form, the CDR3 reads TGTGCCAGCACCACGGACGGGGACGAGCAGTACTTC. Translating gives CASTTDGDEQYF. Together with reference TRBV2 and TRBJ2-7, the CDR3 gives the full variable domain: EPEVTQTPSHQVTQMGQEVILRCVPISNHLYFYWYRQILGQKVEFLVSFYNNEISEKSEIFDDQFSVERPDGSNFTLKIRSTKLEDSAMYFCASTTDGDEQYFGPGTRLTVT.

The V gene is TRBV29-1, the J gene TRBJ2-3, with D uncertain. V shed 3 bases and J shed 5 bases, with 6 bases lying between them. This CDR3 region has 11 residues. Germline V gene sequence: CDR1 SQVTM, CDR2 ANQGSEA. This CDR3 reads CSVDGQDTQYF. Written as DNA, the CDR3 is TGCAGCGTTGATGGGCAAGATACGCAGTATTTT.

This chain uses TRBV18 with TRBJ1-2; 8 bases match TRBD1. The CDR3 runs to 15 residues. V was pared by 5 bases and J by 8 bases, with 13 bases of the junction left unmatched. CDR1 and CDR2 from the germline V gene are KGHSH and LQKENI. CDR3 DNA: TGTGCCAGCTCAACGGAAGACAGGGGATCTCGAGGCTACACCTTC. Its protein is CASSTEDRGSRGYTF.

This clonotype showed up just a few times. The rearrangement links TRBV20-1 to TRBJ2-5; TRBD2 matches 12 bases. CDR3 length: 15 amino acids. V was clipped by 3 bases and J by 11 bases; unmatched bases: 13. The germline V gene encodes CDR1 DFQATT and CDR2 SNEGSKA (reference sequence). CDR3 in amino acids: CSASPGLAGPWEQYF. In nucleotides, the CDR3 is TGCAGTGCTAGTCCGGGACTAGCGGGCCCCTGGGAGCAGTACTTC.

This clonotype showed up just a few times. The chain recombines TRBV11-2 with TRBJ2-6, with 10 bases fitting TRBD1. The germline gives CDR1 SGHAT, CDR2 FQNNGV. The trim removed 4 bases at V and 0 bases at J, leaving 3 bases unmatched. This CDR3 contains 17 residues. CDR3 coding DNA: TGTGCCAGCAGCTCGAGGACAGGGGGCTCTGGGGCCAACGTCCTGACTTTC. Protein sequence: CASSSRTGGSGANVLTF. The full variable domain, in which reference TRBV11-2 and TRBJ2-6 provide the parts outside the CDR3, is EAGVAQSPRYKIIEKRQSVAFWCNPISGHATLYWYQQILGQGPKLLIQFQNNGVVDDSQLPKDRFSAERLKGVDSTLKIQPAKLEDSAVYLCASSSRTGGSGANVLTFGAGSRLTVL.

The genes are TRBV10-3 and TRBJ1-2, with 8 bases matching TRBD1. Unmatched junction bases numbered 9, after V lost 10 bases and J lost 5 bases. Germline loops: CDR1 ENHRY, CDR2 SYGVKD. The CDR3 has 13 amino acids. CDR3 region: CATETGDGYGYTF. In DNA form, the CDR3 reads TGTGCCACCGAGACAGGGGATGGTTATGGCTACACCTTC.

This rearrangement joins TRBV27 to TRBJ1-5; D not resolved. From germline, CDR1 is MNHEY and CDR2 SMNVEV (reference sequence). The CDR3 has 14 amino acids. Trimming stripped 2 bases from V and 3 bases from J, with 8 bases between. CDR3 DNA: TGTGCCAGCAGTTTAGGACGGAACAATCAGCCCCAGCATTTT. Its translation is CASSLGRNNQPQHF.

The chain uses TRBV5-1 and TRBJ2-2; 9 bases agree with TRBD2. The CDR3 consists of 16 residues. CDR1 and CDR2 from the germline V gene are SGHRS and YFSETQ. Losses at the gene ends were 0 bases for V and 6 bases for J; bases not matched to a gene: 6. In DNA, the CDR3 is TGCGCCAGCAGCTTGGCTGCGCGGGAGGGTCCCGGGGAGCTGTTTTTT. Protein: CASSLAAREGPGELFF.